The rows below give T cell receptor beta chains drawn from one sample of a study of blood T cells in healthy people across ages. TCRdb fed the 5' RACE reads into MiXCR, producing one record per CDR3 protein. Seen here are about 1.4 million distinct CDR3 sequences, around 55% observed once, and the top ten hold under 8.5%. The source material was blood. Receptor source: a man between 18 and 29 years old in good health. Each CDR3 is given with its conserved first and last residue. D genes are given only for firm matches. A clone size is listed for some rows: how often the clone was seen (once, few, many), or a class if it is expanded.

j_call clone_size v_call d_call cdr3_nt cdr3_aa
TRBJ2-7 - TRBV4-1 - TGCGCCAGCCGCAAACGAAGCGGAGGGACCTACGAGCAGTACTTC CASRKRSGGTYEQYF
TRBJ1-2 - TRBV6-1 - TGTGCCAGCAGTGAACGGGGTTGGACGCCTTATGGCTACACCTTC CASSERGWTPYGYTF
TRBJ2-6 - TRBV6-4 - TGTGCCAGCACGGAGCGCTCTGGGGCCAACGTCCTGACTTTC CASTERSGANVLTF
TRBJ2-7 - TRBV6-5 TRBD1 TGTGCCAGCAGCCCCTCACAGGGGGTGATTTCCTACGAGCAGTACTTC CASSPSQGVISYEQYF
TRBJ1-4 many TRBV29-1 - TGCAGCGTTGAAGAGGCATTGGGGGAAAAACTGTTTTTT CSVEEALGEKLFF
TRBJ2-5 - TRBV14 TRBD2 TGTGCCAGCAGCCAAGATTCGGCGGGGGTTCAAGAGACCCAGTACTTC CASSQDSAGVQETQYF
TRBJ2-4 - TRBV20-1 - TGCAGTGCCAGTCCCGACATGGGTAGCATTCAGTACTTC CSASPDMGSIQYF
TRBJ2-4 - TRBV20-1 TRBD2 TGCAGTGCTAGAGATGTCTCTAGCGGAAACATTCAGTACTTC CSARDVSSGNIQYF
TRBJ1-4 once TRBV7-2 - TGTGCCAGCAGCTTAAGTAGGGTTAATGAAAAACTGTTTTTT CASSLSRVNEKLFF
TRBJ2-1 - TRBV7-2 TRBD2 TGTGCCAGCAGCTTCCGACTAGCGGGAAGGGGGGACAATGAGCAGTTCTTC CASSFRLAGRGDNEQFF
TRBJ2-1 - TRBV29-1 - TGCAGCGTCCGGCTCCCGGGAGCTTACGAGCAGTTCTTC CSVRLPGAYEQFF
TRBJ2-5 once TRBV10-3 TRBD1 TGTGCCATCAGTGAACAACGGGACAGGGCGGGTGAGCAGTACTTC CAISEQRDRAGEQYF
TRBJ2-7 - TRBV20-1 TRBD1 TGCAGTGCTAAGGGACAGGCCGTCTCCTACGAGCAGTACTTC CSAKGQAVSYEQYF
TRBJ2-1 - TRBV6-5 - TGTGCCAGCCGACCCAGACAGAAATCCTACAATGAGCAGTTCTTC CASRPRQKSYNEQFF
TRBJ1-5 - TRBV20-1 TRBD1 TGCAGTGCTAGAAAGGACAGGGGGCGGGATCAGCCCCAGCATTTT CSARKDRGRDQPQHF
TRBJ2-1 few TRBV5-1 TRBD1 TGCGCCAGCAGCCCTGATTGGGACAGCTACAATGAGCAGTTCTTC CASSPDWDSYNEQFF
TRBJ2-3 - TRBV28 - TGTGCCAGCAGTTTGTCGGCCACAGATACGCAGTATTTT CASSLSATDTQYF
TRBJ1-5 - TRBV10-3 - TGTGCCATCAGTGAGGCAGGGAGGGGTGGTCAGCCCCAGCATTTT CAISEAGRGGQPQHF
TRBJ2-1 once TRBV7-2 TRBD2 TGTGCCAGCACCTATGTTCGTTCGGGAGGTGAGCAGTTCTTC CASTYVRSGGEQFF
TRBJ2-7 - TRBV28 - TGTGCCAGCAAAGATCAATCCCTATCCTACGGGCAGTACTTC CASKDQSLSYGQYF
TRBJ1-1 - TRBV20-1 - TGCAGTGCGACGCGAGGACACCATATCCCTGAAGCTTTCTTT CSATRGHHIPEAFF
TRBJ2-3 - TRBV6-5 - TGTGCCAGCAGTTATAGAGGGTCCGGCACAGATACGCAGTATTTT CASSYRGSGTDTQYF
TRBJ1-4 - TRBV12-3/TRBV12-4 - TGTGCCAGCAGTTACTCCGGGCCTCAGAATGAAAAACTGTTTTTT CASSYSGPQNEKLFF
TRBJ2-2 once TRBV10-3 TRBD1 TGTGCCATCAGTGAAGACAGGGGCCTTAACACCGGGGAGCTGTTTTTT CAISEDRGLNTGELFF
TRBJ2-3 few TRBV20-1 - TGCAGTCCGGGCACAGATACGCAGTATTTT CSPGTDTQYF
TRBJ2-3 - TRBV6-5 TRBD1 TGTGCCAGCAGTTACTCGTTCGGGGACAGATACACAGATACGCAGTATTTT CASSYSFGDRYTDTQYF
TRBJ2-1 - TRBV29-1 - TGCAGCGTTCGACCCAACAATGAGCAGTTCTTC CSVRPNNEQFF
TRBJ2-1 few TRBV29-1 - TGCAGCGTTCGGCTAGCGAATTACAATGAGCAGTTCTTC CSVRLANYNEQFF
TRBJ1-2 few TRBV27 TRBD1 TGTGCCAGCAGTCCACAGGGGGCTGGCTACACCTTC CASSPQGAGYTF
TRBJ1-1 few TRBV27 - TGTGCCAGCAGTCAAAAGATGAACACTGAAGCTTTCTTT CASSQKMNTEAFF
TRBJ1-2 - TRBV7-9 - TGTGCCAGCAGCCCTAAGGGCGATGGCTACACCTTC CASSPKGDGYTF
TRBJ2-1 - TRBV18 TRBD1 TGTGCCAGCTCACCCCGGGACAGGGAATACAATGAGCAGTTCTTC CASSPRDREYNEQFF
TRBJ2-7 - TRBV12-3/TRBV12-4 - TGTGCCAGCAACCCGGGAAGTTCCTACGAGCAGTACTTC CASNPGSSYEQYF
TRBJ2-5 - TRBV12-3/TRBV12-4 - TGTGCCAGCAGACGAGCTTCGGGGGAGACCCAGTACTTC CASRRASGETQYF
TRBJ2-6 few TRBV11-1 - TGTGCCAGCGCTGGGCTACTAGCTGGGGCCAACGTCCTGACTTTC CASAGLLAGANVLTF
TRBJ2-7 - TRBV6-5 - TGTGCCAGCAGTTACGCCCCCGCCCTCTACGAGCAGTACTTC CASSYAPALYEQYF
TRBJ2-7 - TRBV10-3 - TGTGCCACCAGGGGAACCTCACGCTACGAGCAGTACTTC CATRGTSRYEQYF
TRBJ2-3 - TRBV10-3 - TGTGCCATCAGTGACACTGCAGTAGATACGCAGTATTTT CAISDTAVDTQYF
TRBJ2-6 - TRBV27 - TGTGCCAGCAGTTTATCCCTCTTCAGGGGCTCTGGGGCCAACGTCCTGACTTTC CASSLSLFRGSGANVLTF